This T cell receptor (beta chain) was observed in a study of cytomegalovirus exposure and HLA in healthy donors. This clone was detected only a few times. Amplification used 60 Vbeta primers and 13 Jbeta primers. The assay was immunoSEQ multiplex PCR, and TCRdb's table has in-frame clones only and misses some. The data show 150,000 to 200,000 clones, with over 65% seen just once and 6% to 7.5% held by the top ten. Germline-derived CDR1 and CDR2 are WNHNN and SYGVQD (reference sequence). This CDR3 is 14 amino acids long. Trimming took 9 bases from V and 6 from J, leaving 15 bases between them. V gene TRBV10-1 combines with J gene TRBJ1-6; a weak D match, TRBD1 (5 bases). The sample was PBMCs. The receptor's source is a man in his forties in good health and CMV-seropositive. The CDR3 loop reads CASDSEVGNSPLHF. The CDR3 DNA sequence: TGCGCCAGTGACAGCGAGGTAGGTAATTCACCCCTCCACTTT.